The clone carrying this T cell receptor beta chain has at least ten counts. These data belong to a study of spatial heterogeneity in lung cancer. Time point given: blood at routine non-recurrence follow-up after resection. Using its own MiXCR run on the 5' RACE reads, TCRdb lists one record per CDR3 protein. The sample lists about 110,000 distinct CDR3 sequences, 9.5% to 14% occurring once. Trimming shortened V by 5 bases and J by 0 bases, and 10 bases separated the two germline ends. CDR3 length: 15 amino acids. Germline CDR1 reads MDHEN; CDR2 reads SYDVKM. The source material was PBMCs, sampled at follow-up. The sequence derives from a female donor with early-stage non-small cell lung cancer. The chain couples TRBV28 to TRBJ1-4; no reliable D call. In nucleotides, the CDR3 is TGTGCCAGCAGTCCAGGAGGATCAACTAATGAAAAACTGTTTTTT. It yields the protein CASSPGGSTNEKLFF.